These T cell receptor beta chains were read from a single sample in a study of blood T cell repertoires in COVID-19. The data were produced by immunoSEQ multiplex PCR, yet TCRdb's version contains in-frame clones alone and is incomplete. The table records approximately 180,000 clones, around 80% of them present only once. The specimen was peripheral blood. The receptor source for this set is a woman between 40 and 55 years old with COVID-19, enrolled during active disease. CDR3s include the opening cysteine and the closing phenylalanine or tryptophan. A D gene is named only where the DNA matches it firmly. Some rows have no size entry. The others give once, few or many, or a class for an expanded clone.

v_gene,d_gene,j_gene,abundance,CDR3nt,CDR3aa
TRBV5-5,-,TRBJ1-1,once,TGTGCCAGCAGCTTAGTAGTCGGCACTGAAGCTTTCTTT,CASSLVVGTEAFF
TRBV11-2,-,TRBJ1-1,-,TGTGCCAGCAGCTATATGAACACTGAAGCTTTCTTT,CASSYMNTEAFF
TRBV11-2,-,TRBJ2-1,-,TGTGCCAGCAGCCCAAACGCGGGGATGGCGGGCAATGAGCAGTTCTTC,CASSPNAGMAGNEQFF
TRBV19,-,TRBJ1-1,once,TGTGCCAGTAGTATGTTCACAAACCAAGCTTTCTTT,CASSMFTNQAFF
TRBV5-1,TRBD1,TRBJ1-6,-,TGCGCCAGCAGCCCCGGACAGGAATCGAATTCACCCCTCCACTTT,CASSPGQESNSPLHF
TRBV19,TRBD1,TRBJ2-6,-,TGTGCCAGTAAGGCGGGGAAATCGGCGGACAGGGATAACTCTGGGGCCAACGTCCTGACTTTC,CASKAGKSADRDNSGANVLTF
TRBV20-1,-,TRBJ2-7,-,TGCAGTGCTAGTGGGATTTTGGTCGGGGGGCGGGTAAGGGAGCAGTACTTC,CSASGILVGGRVREQYF
TRBV9,TRBD2,TRBJ2-7,-,TGTGCCAGCAGCGTAGCTAGCGGGGGAACCTACGAGCAGTACTTC,CASSVASGGTYEQYF
TRBV5-1,-,TRBJ2-1,-,TGCGCCAGCAGCTACGAGGCGGCGAGCTCCTACAATGAGCAGTTCTTC,CASSYEAASSYNEQFF
TRBV5-1,TRBD2,TRBJ2-1,once,TGCGCCAGCAGCCTGGGACTAGCGGGAACCTACAATGAGCAGTTCTTC,CASSLGLAGTYNEQFF
TRBV10-1,TRBD2,TRBJ2-5,-,TGCGCCAGCAGTGAGTCCCCCTCTAGCGGGGAGACCCAGTACTTC,CASSESPSSGETQYF
TRBV28,-,TRBJ1-2,-,TGTGCCAGCAGTATCGGAGGTAACTATGGCTACACCTTC,CASSIGGNYGYTF
TRBV15,-,TRBJ1-1,-,TGTGCCACCAGCAGAGTTGGGGCCCCGAACACTGAAGCTTTCTTT,CATSRVGAPNTEAFF
TRBV2,-,TRBJ1-2,-,TGTGCCAGCAGTGTTGTTGGTGGGGGCCCTAACTATGGCTACACCTTC,CASSVVGGGPNYGYTF
TRBV5-1,-,TRBJ2-1,-,TGCGCCAGCAGCCAGGCTGTCATCAATGAGCAGTTCTTC,CASSQAVINEQFF
TRBV29-1,-,TRBJ2-5,few,TGCAGCCCACGAAGGGGTGGACCCCAAGAGACCCAGTACTTC,CSPRRGGPQETQYF
TRBV18,TRBD1,TRBJ2-1,-,TGTGCCAGCTCACCAAACAGGGGTAACCTGGGTGAGCAGTTCTTC,CASSPNRGNLGEQFF
TRBV7-4,TRBD1,TRBJ2-7,few,TGTGCCAGCAGCTTAGGTACCCGGGACAGGGCCCACCCCTACGAGCAGTACTTC,CASSLGTRDRAHPYEQYF
TRBV28,-,TRBJ2-7,-,TGTGCCAGCGGGACAACAGGGCCCCGTTACGAGCAGTACTTC,CASGTTGPRYEQYF
TRBV9,-,TRBJ1-2,-,TGTGCCAGCAGCGTAGATAACAGACCCTATGGCTACACCTTC,CASSVDNRPYGYTF
TRBV13,-,TRBJ2-3,-,TGTGCCAGCAGCTTAGGCCTAACGACAGATACGCAGTATTTT,CASSLGLTTDTQYF
TRBV27,TRBD1,TRBJ2-3,-,TGTGCCAGCAGGGAGGACAGGGGGTTCACAGATACGCAGTATTTT,CASREDRGFTDTQYF
TRBV9,TRBD2,TRBJ2-5,-,TGTGCCAGCAGCGGAAAGGGACTAGCGGCCTCGGGGACCCAGTACTTC,CASSGKGLAASGTQYF
TRBV14,-,TRBJ1-1,few,TGTGCCAGCAGCCCTACAAGAGGGCAAAAGTACACTGAAGCTTTCTTT,CASSPTRGQKYTEAFF
TRBV6-1,TRBD1,TRBJ1-5,-,TGTGCCAGCAGTGAGGAACAGGGGCAGCCCCAGCATTTT,CASSEEQGQPQHF
TRBV6-2/TRBV6-3,TRBD2,TRBJ2-7,-,TGTGCCAGCAGTTATGACCTGGCTAGCGGGAGAAACGAGCAGTACTTC,CASSYDLASGRNEQYF
TRBV7-9,-,TRBJ1-4,-,TGTGCCAGCAGCTTACCAATGAATGAAAAACTGTTTTTT,CASSLPMNEKLFF
TRBV19,-,TRBJ2-1,-,TGTGCCAGTAGTTCTGGCAGCTACAATGAGCAGTTCTTC,CASSSGSYNEQFF
TRBV7-4,-,TRBJ2-5,-,TGTGCCAGCAGCTTACGTGGCCACAAAGAGACCCAGTACTTC,CASSLRGHKETQYF
TRBV6-1,-,TRBJ2-7,-,TGTGCCAGCAGTGAATTTCGGGGAGGTGAGCAGTACTTC,CASSEFRGGEQYF
TRBV7-9,-,TRBJ1-2,-,TGTGCCAGCACCCTAGCGAGGGGAGACTATGGCTACACCTTC,CASTLARGDYGYTF